One sample yielded the 31 T cell receptor beta chains listed below, sequenced in a study of neurological immune-mediated disorders. One entry per CDR3 protein results from TCRdb running MiXCR on the 5' RACE reads. The repertoire consists of roughly 20,000 distinct CDR3 sequences, with 15% to 20% occurring once and the leading ten covering less than 9.5%. The sequenced material came from CD8+ T cells from blood. Receptor source: a woman aged 18-35 years with multiple sclerosis.

This clonotype showed up many times. The chain has TRBV6-1 and TRBJ2-7; 8 bases are shared with TRBD2. V trimming: 3 bases; J trimming: 2 bases; junction bases outside the gene matches: 15. This CDR3 contains 18 residues. The V gene's germline CDR1 is MNHNS and CDR2 SASEGT. In nucleotides, the CDR3 is TGTGCCAGCAGTGACACTAGCGGTCAAGCCCTTGGGCCCTACGAGCAGTACGTC. This translates into CASSDTSGQALGPYEQYV.

In this sample, this clonotype turned up many times. The chain has TRBV11-2 and TRBJ1-2, with D uncertain. Trimming shortened V by 9 bases and J by 1 base, and 15 bases separated the two germline ends. CDR1 SGHAT and CDR2 FQNNGV come from the germline V gene. The CDR3 is 14 residues long. The CDR3 here is CASSSNRVNYGYTF. CDR3 nucleotides: TGTGCCAGTTCCTCCAACAGAGTTAACTATGGCTACACCTTC.

This clonotype was detected only once. V and J are TRBV29-1 and TRBJ2-1; TRBD1 might be the D (6 bases). The CDR3 runs to 15 residues. V lost 6 bases, J lost 8 bases, and 23 bases lay in between. The V gene's germline CDR1 is SQVTM and CDR2 ANQGSEA. The CDR3 reads CSVGTKTGKWDEQFF. The CDR3 coding sequence is TGCAGCGTGGGGACAAAGACAGGTAAATGGGATGAGCAGTTCTTC.

At least ten counts were recorded for this clonotype. The J gene is TRBJ2-5, the V gene TRBV20-1, with D perhaps matching TRBD1 or TRBD2 (6 bases each). Trimming shortened V by 1 base and J by 2 bases, and 11 bases separated the two germline ends. This CDR3 comprises 14 residues. Per the germline V gene, CDR1 is DFQATT and CDR2 is SNEGSKA (reference sequence). The CDR3 sequence is CSARVGGQQETQYF. CDR3 bases: TGCAGTGCTAGAGTAGGGGGGCAACAAGAGACCCAGTACTTC.

In its sample, this clonotype was seen many times. A junction end diverges from the germline sequence, so it may reflect a read error. The chain uses TRBV7-7 and TRBJ2-5; possibly TRBD2 for D (6 bases). CDR3 size: 15 residues. Germline loops: CDR1 SSHAT, CDR2 FNYEAQ (reference sequence). The CDR3 DNA sequence: TGTGCTAGCAGCTTAGTTGCGGGGATAGGAGAGACCCAGTACTTC. It translates to CASSLVAGIGETQYF.

This clonotype was seen once. The chain carries TRBV28 and TRBJ1-2; D call uncertain. The V and J ends lost 2 bases and 0 bases respectively, with 16 bases between them. CDR3 length: 17 residues. Germline V gives CDR1 MDHEN, CDR2 SYDVKM. The CDR3 nucleotides read TGTGCCAGCAGTTTACCCCAAGGTACAGAGACTAACTATGGCTACACCTTC. It yields the protein CASSLPQGTETNYGYTF.

V usage is TRBV7-2 and J usage is TRBJ1-1; D gene unclear. Per the germline V gene, CDR1 is SGHTA and CDR2 is FQGNSA. The CDR3 extends over 13 amino acids. The V gene lost 2 bases and the J gene lost 1 base, with 5 bases spanning the gap. The CDR3 nucleotides read TGTGCCAGCAGCTTAATGGAGAACACTGAAGCTTTCTTT. Translated: CASSLMENTEAFF.

This clonotype has ten or more counts. The chain uses TRBV15 and TRBJ2-3; 9 nucleotides agree with TRBD2. The germline V gene encodes CDR1 LNHNV and CDR2 YYDKDF (reference sequence). The CDR3 totals 16 residues. The trim removed 4 bases at V and 1 base at J, leaving 6 bases unmatched. The CDR3 is CATSKTSGEGTDTQYF. CDR3 DNA: TGTGCCACCAGCAAGACTAGCGGAGAGGGCACAGATACGCAGTATTTT.

This sequence joins TRBV28 and TRBJ1-2; D ambiguous. From germline, CDR1 is MDHEN and CDR2 SYDVKM. Trimming took 9 bases from V and 2 from J, leaving 7 bases between them. This CDR3 is built from 11 residues. CDR3 DNA: TGTGCCAGTTGGGGAAACTATGGCTACACCTTC. The encoded protein is CASWGNYGYTF.

Written as DNA, the CDR3 is TGTGCCAGCAGCTTAGGTCTAGTCGGAGGCGAGCAGTTCTTC. This encodes CASSLGLVGGEQFF. The rearrangement links TRBV11-3 to TRBJ2-1, with a weak D call TRBD2 (5 bases). The CDR3 contains 14 residues. Trimming shortened V by 1 base and J by 10 bases, and 14 bases separated the two germline ends. Germline CDR1 SGHNT, CDR2 YENEEA.

The sample holds many counts of this clonotype. The gene calls are TRBV7-9 and TRBJ2-1, with TRBD2 matching 8 bases. Germline V gives CDR1 SEHNR, CDR2 FQNEAQ (reference sequence). Germline trimming cut 6 bases from V and 0 bases from J; bases unmatched to any gene: 7. CDR3 length equals 16 residues. This chain's CDR3 is CASSKRSGSSYNEQFF. CDR3 nucleotide sequence: TGTGCCAGCAGTAAGAGGAGCGGGAGCTCCTACAATGAGCAGTTCTTC.

This clonotype was recorded at least ten times. The chain carries TRBV28 and TRBJ1-2, with TRBD1 matching over 9 bases. The CDR3 runs 17 residues. With 6 bases clipped from V and 0 bases from J, the junction kept 11 bases outside the gene matches. Germline CDR1 MDHEN, CDR2 SYDVKM. CDR3 sequence reads: CASSLRDRVRANYGYTF. Written as DNA, the CDR3 is TGTGCCAGCAGCCTTAGGGACAGGGTCAGAGCTAACTATGGCTACACCTTC.

This clonotype was detected ten times or more. The chain is built from TRBV5-6 and TRBJ1-2; D is unresolved. The germline V and J ends were trimmed by 4 bases and 4 bases, with 17 bases remaining between them. Germline values: CDR1 SGHDT, CDR2 YYEEEE. The length of the CDR3 is 15 residues. CDR3 sequence reads: CASSLRTGHFYGYTF. In nucleotides, the CDR3 is TGTGCCAGCAGCCTCCGGACGGGCCACTTCTATGGCTACACCTTC.

This clonotype is classed as medium-sized (0.01 to 0.1%). The chain is built from TRBV10-1 and TRBJ2-3, with D unclear. Trimming took off 2 bases at V and 3 bases at J, with 12 bases between the two ends. The CDR3 length is 15 residues. CDR1 WNHNN and CDR2 SYGVQD come from the germline V gene (reference sequence). The CDR3 nucleotides are TGCGCCAGCAGTGAGAGTTCGGGCAGAACAGATACGCAGTATTTT. Its translation: CASSESSGRTDTQYF.

This clonotype was recorded at least ten times. The chain employs TRBV6-2 or TRBV6-3 and TRBJ1-2; tentatively, D is TRBD1 (5 bases). The CDR3 sequence is 14 residues long. The germline V and J ends were trimmed by 7 bases and 4 bases, with 16 bases remaining between them. Germline lookup yields CDR1 MNHEY and CDR2 SVGEGT. The CDR3, as DNA: TGTGCCAGCAATTTCGGGACCGACTTCTATGGCTACACCTTC. This encodes CASNFGTDFYGYTF.

This clonotype rates as medium-sized. The gene calls are TRBV9 and TRBJ2-1; 11 bases fit TRBD1. Trimming removed 4 bases from V and 6 bases from J; junction bases left unmatched: 9. There are 16 residues in the CDR3. Germline-derived CDR1 and CDR2 are SGDLS and YYNGEE. The CDR3 bases are TGTGCCAGCAGCATGACCGGACAGGGGGCGGGCAATGAGCAGTTCTTC. Residues: CASSMTGQGAGNEQFF.

This clonotype came up many times. The V and J genes are TRBV7-6 and TRBJ1-5; possible D gene TRBD1, 5 bases. In germline, CDR1 is SGHVS, CDR2 FNYEAQ. This CDR3 has 17 amino acids. V lost 1 base and J 0 bases, leaving 13 bases between the germline ends. The DNA of the CDR3 is TGTGCCAGCAGCTTAGGGCAGGGACCTTATAGCAATCAGCCCCAGCATTTT. This encodes CASSLGQGPYSNQPQHF.

This clonotype was recorded a few times. This rearrangement joins TRBV7-9 to TRBJ2-7; D not resolved. The CDR3 contains 11 residues. Germline values: CDR1 SEHNR, CDR2 FQNEAQ (reference sequence). Trimming removed 5 bases from V and 6 bases from J, with 8 bases in between. The CDR3 coding sequence is TGTGCCAGCAGCCGCTTGATCGAGCAGTACTTC. Translation gives CASSRLIEQYF.

This clonotype has ten or more counts. This chain connects TRBV24-1 to TRBJ2-1; no firm D call. Germline CDR1 reads KGHDR; CDR2 reads SFDVKD. The CDR3 length is 13 residues. The germline V and J ends were trimmed by 9 bases and 2 bases, with 10 bases remaining between them. For the CDR3, the DNA is TGTGCCACCGCAAGGGAAACCTACAATGAGCAGTTCTTC. Translation gives CATARETYNEQFF.

This clonotype is medium-sized within its sample. The chain joins TRBV6-1 to TRBJ1-5, with 8 bases lining up with TRBD1. This CDR3 has 16 residues. CDR1 is MNHNS and CDR2 is SASEGT in the germline V gene. V shed 1 base and J 7 bases; nucleotides not matched to a gene: 9. The CDR3 protein is CASSEVGQGAGQPQHF. CDR3 sequence (DNA): TGTGCCAGCAGTGAAGTAGGGCAGGGGGCTGGACAGCCCCAGCATTTT.

This clonotype was counted at least ten times. This chain uses TRBV13 with TRBJ1-4; D remains unclear. Germline loops: CDR1 PRHDT, CDR2 FYEKMQ (reference sequence). V was clipped by 0 bases and J by 14 bases, with 13 bases between them. This CDR3 is built from 13 residues. The CDR3 sequence: CASSLGRKDGLFF. The CDR3 DNA sequence: TGTGCCAGCAGCTTAGGCCGGAAGGACGGCCTGTTTTTT. The full variable domain, in which reference TRBV13 and TRBJ1-4 provide the parts outside the CDR3, is AAGVIQSPRHLIKEKRETATLKCYPIPRHDTVYWYQQGPGQDPQFLISFYEKMQSDKGSIPDRFSAQQFSDYHSELNMSSLELGDSALYFCASSLGRKDGLFFGSGTQLSVL.

This clonotype was seen at least ten times. The chain combines TRBV9 with TRBJ2-3, with a tentative D call TRBD2 (6 bases). V was shortened by 3 bases and J by 6 bases, with 14 bases between the two germline ends. The CDR3 consists of 14 residues. CDR1 is SGDLS and CDR2 is YYNGEE in the germline V gene. CDR3 amino acids: CASSAWDSSDTQYF. For the CDR3, the DNA is TGTGCCAGCAGCGCCTGGGACTCTTCCGATACGCAGTATTTT.

The table lists this clonotype with many counts. This chain joins TRBV7-9 and TRBJ1-2; maybe TRBD1 (6 bases). In germline, CDR1 is SEHNR, CDR2 FQNEAQ (reference sequence). CDR3 length: 13 residues. V was trimmed by 3 bases and J by 10 bases, leaving 15 bases between them. This CDR3 is CASSLDSYGDYTF. CDR3 nucleotides: TGTGCCAGCAGCTTGGACAGCTATGGCGACTACACCTTC.

This clonotype was seen many times. At one of its ends the junction is not consistent with the germline gene, which may arise from a read error. V and J are TRBV7-7 and TRBJ1-1, with D hard to call. The CDR3 has 13 residues. Germline V lookup: CDR1 SSHAT, CDR2 FNYEAQ (reference sequence). The CDR3 sequence is CASSQNRDTEAFF. DNA of the CDR3: TGTGCTAGCAGCCAAAATAGGGACACTGAAGCTTTCTTT.

In its sample, this clonotype was seen many times. V is TRBV6-1 and J is TRBJ2-1; D is undetermined. Germline-derived CDR1 and CDR2 are MNHNS and SASEGT. Trimming took 5 bases from V and 0 from J, leaving 11 bases between them. There are 15 residues in the CDR3. DNA for the CDR3: TGTGCCAGCAGTACCGACTTAAGCTCCTACAATGAGCAGTTCTTC. As protein: CASSTDLSSYNEQFF.

This clonotype was recorded at least ten times. The V gene is TRBV20-1, the J gene TRBJ1-1; 9 bases are shared with TRBD1. The V segment lost 2 bases and the J segment 3 bases; nucleotides outside the gene matches: 7. The CDR3 loop spans 15 amino acids. Germline V gene sequence: CDR1 DFQATT, CDR2 SNEGSKA (reference sequence). CDR3 DNA: TGCAGTGCTAGACAACAGGGGGCCGGATACACTGAAGCTTTCTTT. Amino acids: CSARQQGAGYTEAFF.

This clonotype was picked up many times. This rearrangement joins TRBV7-6 to TRBJ1-4, with TRBD1 as a possible D gene (5 bases). Deletions cut 1 base from V and 0 bases from J, with 12 bases between. This CDR3 region has 17 residues. CDR1 SGHVS and CDR2 FNYEAQ come from the germline V gene. CDR3 nucleotide sequence: TGTGCCAGCAGCTTAGTCCTAGGACACGCAACTAATGAAAAACTGTTTTTT. As protein: CASSLVLGHATNEKLFF.

This clonotype was counted ten times or more. The genes are TRBV5-1 and TRBJ2-5; possible D gene TRBD1, 6 bases. The ends were cut back, 4 bases at V and 0 bases at J, with 10 bases in the middle. The germline V gene encodes CDR1 SGHRS and CDR2 YFSETQ. The CDR3 spans 14 residues. The CDR3 sequence: CASSHRTDQETQYF. In DNA form, the CDR3 reads TGCGCCAGCAGCCATCGGACAGACCAAGAGACCCAGTACTTC. The whole variable domain, remainder taken from reference TRBV5-1 and TRBJ2-5, is KAGVTQTPRYLIKTRGQQVTLSCSPISGHRSVSWYQQTPGQGLQFLFEYFSETQRNKGNFPGRFSGRQFSNSRSEMNVSTLELGDSALYLCASSHRTDQETQYFGPGTRLLVL.

This clonotype was recorded at least ten times. The chain combines TRBV20-1 with TRBJ1-2; no clear D. This CDR3 comprises 14 residues. V was clipped by 5 bases and J by 1 base, with 14 bases between them. The germline CDR1 and CDR2 sequences are DFQATT and SNEGSKA (reference sequence). As DNA, the CDR3 is TGCAGTGCTGGCGGAGGGATTCTTAACTATGGCTACACCTTC. It yields the protein CSAGGGILNYGYTF.

This clonotype occurred many times. The genes are TRBV29-1 and TRBJ2-3; 7 nucleotides align to TRBD2. V was pared by 0 bases and J by 2 bases, with 14 bases of the junction left unmatched. The CDR3 has 18 amino acids. Germline V gene data show CDR1 as SQVTM and CDR2 as ANQGSEA. The CDR3 DNA follows: TGCAGCGTTGAAGATCAGGCTAGCGGCTCTCAGGTCACAGATACGCAGTATTTT. Its translation is CSVEDQASGSQVTDTQYF.

This clonotype showed up just a few times. The rearrangement joins TRBV18 to TRBJ2-7; 12 positions agree with TRBD2. Germline CDR1 is KGHSH and CDR2 is LQKENI. The J segment lost 2 bases and the V segment lost 0 bases, leaving 5 bases of the junction unmatched. The CDR3 is made up of 17 amino acids. The CDR3 loop reads CASSPPTSGGTPYEQYF. CDR3 DNA sequence: TGTGCCAGCTCACCACCCACTAGCGGGGGGACTCCCTACGAGCAGTACTTC. The full variable domain, its missing parts supplied by reference TRBV18 and TRBJ2-7, is NAGVMQNPRHLVRRRGQEARLRCSPMKGHSHVYWYRQLPEEGLKFMVYLQKENIIDESGMPKERFSAEFPKEGPSILRIQQVVRGDSAAYFCASSPPTSGGTPYEQYFGPGTRLTVT.